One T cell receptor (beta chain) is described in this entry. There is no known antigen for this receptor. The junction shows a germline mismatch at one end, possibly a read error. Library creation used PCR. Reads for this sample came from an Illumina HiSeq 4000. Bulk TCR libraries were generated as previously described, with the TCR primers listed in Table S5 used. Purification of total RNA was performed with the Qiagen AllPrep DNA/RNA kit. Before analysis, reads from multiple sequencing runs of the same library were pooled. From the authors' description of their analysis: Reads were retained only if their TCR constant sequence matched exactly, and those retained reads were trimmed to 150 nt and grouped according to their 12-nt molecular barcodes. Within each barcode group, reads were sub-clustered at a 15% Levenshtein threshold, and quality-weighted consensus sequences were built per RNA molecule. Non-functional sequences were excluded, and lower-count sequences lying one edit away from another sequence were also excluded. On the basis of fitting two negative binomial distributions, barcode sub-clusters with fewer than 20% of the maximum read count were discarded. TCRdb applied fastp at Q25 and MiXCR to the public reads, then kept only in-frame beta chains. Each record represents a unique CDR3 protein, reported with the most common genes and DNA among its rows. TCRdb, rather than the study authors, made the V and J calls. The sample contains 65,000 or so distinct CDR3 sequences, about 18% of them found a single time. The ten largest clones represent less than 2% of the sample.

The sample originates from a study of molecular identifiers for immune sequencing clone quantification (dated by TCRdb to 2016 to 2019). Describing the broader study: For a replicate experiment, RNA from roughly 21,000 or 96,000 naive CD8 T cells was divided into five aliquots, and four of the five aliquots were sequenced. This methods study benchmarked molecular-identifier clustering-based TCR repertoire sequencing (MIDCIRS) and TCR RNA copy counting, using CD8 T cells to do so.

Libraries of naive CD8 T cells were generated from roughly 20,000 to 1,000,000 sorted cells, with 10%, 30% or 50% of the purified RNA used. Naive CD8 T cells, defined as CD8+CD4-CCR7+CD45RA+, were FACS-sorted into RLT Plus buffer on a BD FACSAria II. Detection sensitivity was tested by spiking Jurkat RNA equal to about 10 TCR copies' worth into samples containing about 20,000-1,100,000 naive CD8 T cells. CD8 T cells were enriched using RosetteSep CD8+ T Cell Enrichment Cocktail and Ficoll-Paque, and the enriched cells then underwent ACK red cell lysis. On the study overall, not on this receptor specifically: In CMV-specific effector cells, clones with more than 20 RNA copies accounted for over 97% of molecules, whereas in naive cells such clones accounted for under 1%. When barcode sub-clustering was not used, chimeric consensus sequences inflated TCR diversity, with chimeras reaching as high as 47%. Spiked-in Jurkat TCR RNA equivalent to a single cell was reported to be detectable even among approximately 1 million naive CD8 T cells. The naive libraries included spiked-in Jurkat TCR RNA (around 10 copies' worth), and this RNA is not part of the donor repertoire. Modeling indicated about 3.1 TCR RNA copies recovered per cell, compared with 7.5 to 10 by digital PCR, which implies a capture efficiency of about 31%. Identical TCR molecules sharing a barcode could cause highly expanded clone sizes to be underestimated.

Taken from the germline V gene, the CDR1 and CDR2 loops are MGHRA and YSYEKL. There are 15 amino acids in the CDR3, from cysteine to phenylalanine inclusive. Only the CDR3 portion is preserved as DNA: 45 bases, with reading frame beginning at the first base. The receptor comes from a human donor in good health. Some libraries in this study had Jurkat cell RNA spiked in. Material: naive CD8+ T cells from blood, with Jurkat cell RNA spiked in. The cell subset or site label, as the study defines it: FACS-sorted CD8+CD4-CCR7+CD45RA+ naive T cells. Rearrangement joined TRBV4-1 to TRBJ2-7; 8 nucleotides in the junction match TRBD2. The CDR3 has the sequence CASSQGGGLGYERYF. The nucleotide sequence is TGCGCCAGCAGCCAAGGCGGGGGGCTAGGGTACGAGCGGTACTTC.